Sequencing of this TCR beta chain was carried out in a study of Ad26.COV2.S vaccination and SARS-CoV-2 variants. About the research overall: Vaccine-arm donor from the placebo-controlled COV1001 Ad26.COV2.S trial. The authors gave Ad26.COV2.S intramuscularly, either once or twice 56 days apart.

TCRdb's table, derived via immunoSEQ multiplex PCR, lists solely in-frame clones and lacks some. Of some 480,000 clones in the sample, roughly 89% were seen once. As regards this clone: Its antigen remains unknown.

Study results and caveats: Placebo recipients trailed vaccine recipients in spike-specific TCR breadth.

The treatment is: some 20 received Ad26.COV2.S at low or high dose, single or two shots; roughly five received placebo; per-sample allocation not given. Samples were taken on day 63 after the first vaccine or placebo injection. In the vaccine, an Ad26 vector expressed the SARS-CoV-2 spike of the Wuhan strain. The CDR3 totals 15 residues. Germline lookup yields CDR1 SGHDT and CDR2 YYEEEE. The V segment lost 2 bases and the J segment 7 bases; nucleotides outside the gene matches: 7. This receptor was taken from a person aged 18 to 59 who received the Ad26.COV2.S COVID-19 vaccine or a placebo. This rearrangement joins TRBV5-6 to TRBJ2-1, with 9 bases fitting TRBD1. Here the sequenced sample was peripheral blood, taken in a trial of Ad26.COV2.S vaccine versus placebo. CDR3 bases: TGTGCCAGCAGCTTCGTCGGGACAGGGTCAAATGAGCAGTTCTTC. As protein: CASSFVGTGSNEQFF.